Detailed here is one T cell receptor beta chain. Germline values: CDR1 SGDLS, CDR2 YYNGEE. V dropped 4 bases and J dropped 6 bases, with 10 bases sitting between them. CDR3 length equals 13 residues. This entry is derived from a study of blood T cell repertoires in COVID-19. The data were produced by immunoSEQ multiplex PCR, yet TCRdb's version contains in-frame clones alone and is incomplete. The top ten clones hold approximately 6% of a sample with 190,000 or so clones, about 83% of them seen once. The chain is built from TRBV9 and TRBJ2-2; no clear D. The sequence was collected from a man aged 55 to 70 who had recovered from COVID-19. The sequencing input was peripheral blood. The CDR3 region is CASSLLEAGELFF. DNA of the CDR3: TGTGCCAGCAGCCTCTTAGAAGCCGGGGAGCTGTTTTTT. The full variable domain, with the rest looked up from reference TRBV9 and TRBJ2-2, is DSGVTQTPKHLITATGQRVTLRCSPRSGDLSVYWYQQSLDQGLQFLIQYYNGEERAKGNILERFSAQQFPDLHSELNLSSLELGDSALYFCASSLLEAGELFFGEGSRLTVL.